This T cell receptor beta chain is drawn from a study of blood T cells in healthy people across ages. This clonotype was seen a handful of times. Its specificity is unknown. General observations from the study: Naive CD4+ cell counts and diversity both ran higher in long-lived than in aged donors. Conclusively comparing naive with antigen-experienced cells was impossible with unsorted PBMCs.

Trimming removed 0 bases at V and 0 bases at J, with 10 bases between. The CDR3 spans 16 residues. Looked up from germline, CDR1 is SGDLS and CDR2 is YYNGEE. Together with a sample-barcoded 5' primer, a J-beta primer mix was included in a second PCR lasting about 6 to 11 cycles. TCRdb recomputed calls from the 5' RACE reads with MiXCR, one row per CDR3 protein. The data contain some 1,000,000 distinct CDR3 sequences, roughly a quarter of them singletons. Another study also made use of these data, one on T cells of mothers and their children.

The receptor comes from a girl aged 2 to 10 in good health. This chain connects TRBV9 to TRBJ2-1; the D gene is possibly TRBD2 (5 bases). Sample: blood. CDR3 amino acids: CASSVEGGNSYNEQFF. DNA for the CDR3: TGTGCCAGCAGCGTAGAAGGAGGAAACTCCTACAATGAGCAGTTCTTC.